The entry below describes one TCR beta chain. Its matching antigen is unknown. These data are taken from a study of T cell repertoires in cytomegalovirus infection. V was shortened by 0 bases and J by 9 bases, with 13 bases between the two germline ends. Germline-derived CDR1 and CDR2 are SGHVS and FNYEAQ. The CDR3 length is 14 residues. TCRdb used MiXCR to reprocess the reads, holding one entry per CDR3 protein. This table holds fewer than 850,000 distinct CDR3 sequences, around 29% found once. The specimen comprised cultured CD8+ T cells from PBMCs, sampled from culture after CMV antigen stimulation. This chain uses TRBV7-6 with TRBJ2-3; D is tentatively TRBD1 or TRBD2 (5 bases each). This clonotype was obtained from a human donor in good health (CMV status not recorded). Some clones in this sample may be carry-over from other donors' samples. The CDR3 coding sequence is TGTGCCAGCAGCTTAGCGGGGGTCGGAGAGACGCAGTATTTT. Protein product: CASSLAGVGETQYF.